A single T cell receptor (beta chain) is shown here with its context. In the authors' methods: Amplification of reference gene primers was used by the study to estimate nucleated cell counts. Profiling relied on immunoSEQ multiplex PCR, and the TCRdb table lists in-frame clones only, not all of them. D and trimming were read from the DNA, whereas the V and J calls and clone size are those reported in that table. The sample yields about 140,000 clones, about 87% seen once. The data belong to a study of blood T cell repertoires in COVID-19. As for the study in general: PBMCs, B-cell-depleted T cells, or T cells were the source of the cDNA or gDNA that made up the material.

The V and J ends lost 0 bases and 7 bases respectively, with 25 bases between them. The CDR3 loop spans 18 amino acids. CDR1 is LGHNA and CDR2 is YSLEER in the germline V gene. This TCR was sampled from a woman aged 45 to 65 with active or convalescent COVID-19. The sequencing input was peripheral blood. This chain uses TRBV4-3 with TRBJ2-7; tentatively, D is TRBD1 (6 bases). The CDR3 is CASSQDRAGTPKYREQYF. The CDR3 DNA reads TGCGCCAGCAGCCAAGATCGAGCCGGGACACCCAAGTATCGTGAGCAGTACTTC.